This T cell receptor (beta chain) was sequenced during a study of technical replicates of blood from a handful of donors. Germline CDR1 and CDR2: SGHTS and YDEGEE. The length of the CDR3 is 13 residues. The V gene lost 0 bases and the J gene lost 3 bases, with 4 bases spanning the gap. The method was immunoSEQ multiplex PCR; TCRdb's version includes in-frame clones alone and lacks a portion of them. The table has over 70,000 clones, roughly 92% seen once. The V gene is TRBV5-8, the J gene TRBJ2-1; D gene ambiguous. This sequence originates from a human donor in good health. The sample taken for sequencing was T cells isolated from PBMCs. CDR3 residues: CASSLVRYNEQFF. In DNA form, the CDR3 reads TGTGCCAGCAGCTTGGTTCGCTACAATGAGCAGTTCTTC.